The 11 T cell receptor beta chains below all came from one sample that was sequenced in a study of CD4 T cells in relation to SARS-CoV-2 and coronaviruses. Assay used: immunoSEQ multiplex PCR; TCRdb lists only in-frame clones, some missing. The sample includes 20,000 to 30,000 clones, around three quarters seen only once; the top ten take roughly 13%. Before the COVID-19 pandemic, during about 2010-2019, CD4+ T cells were taken from unexposed donors. The cells were cultured for about ten days before CD4+ T cells were isolated. Their recognized antigens are unknown. Sequencing was carried out using CD4+ T cells from PBMCs, cultured in vitro. These receptors came from a human donor in good health.

The rearrangement uses TRBV28 and TRBJ2-7; TRBD2 agrees at 12 bases. Germline CDR1 reads MDHEN; CDR2 reads SYDVKM. V lost 5 bases and J lost 4; bases outside the gene matches: 12. The CDR3 runs 17 residues. The CDR3 region is CASSPGTSGLFGYEQYF. The CDR3 bases are TGTGCCAGCAGTCCCGGGACTAGCGGGCTCTTTGGGTACGAGCAGTACTTC. Based on the CDR3 plus reference TRBV28 and TRBJ2-7, the full variable domain is DVKVTQSSRYLVKRTGEKVFLECVQDMDHENMFWYRQDPGLGLRLIYFSYDVKMKEKGDIPEGYSVSREKKERFSLILESASTNQTSMYLCASSPGTSGLFGYEQYFGPGTRLTVT.

The chain combines TRBV7-9 with TRBJ2-7; D gene ambiguous. The germline V gene encodes CDR1 SEHNR and CDR2 FQNEAQ (reference sequence). Trimming left V 5 bases short and J 7 bases short, with 18 bases between. The length of the CDR3 is 14 residues. CDR3 nucleotide sequence: TGTGCCAGCAGCCCCGATCTCGCCCTTGCTGAGCAGTACTTC. It translates to CASSPDLALAEQYF.

The V call is TRBV28, the J call TRBJ1-4, with D possibly TRBD1 on 5 matching bases. This CDR3 comprises 18 residues. The germline gives CDR1 MDHEN, CDR2 SYDVKM. The ends were cut back, 3 bases at V and 8 bases at J, with 25 bases in the middle. This CDR3 reads CASSFNELTGPVREKLFF. CDR3 DNA: TGTGCCAGCAGTTTCAACGAATTAACGGGACCCGTCAGGGAAAAACTGTTTTTT.

The chain uses TRBV12-3 or TRBV12-4 and TRBJ1-2; D is unresolved. This CDR3 is built from 12 residues. Trimming removed 6 bases at V and 6 bases at J, with 11 bases between. DNA for the CDR3: TGTGCCAGCAGCCTTCGAGGGCATGGCTACACCTTC. This encodes CASSLRGHGYTF.

The CDR3 DNA sequence: TGTGCTAGTGGTTTGGTCCAGGGGGCCGAAGCTTTCTTT. It yields the protein CASGLVQGAEAFF. The chain recombines TRBV12-5 with TRBJ1-1; 8 nucleotides line up with TRBD1. With V trimmed by 0 bases and J by 8 bases, 2 bases remained unmatched. The V gene's germline CDR1 is LGHNT and CDR2 FRNRAP. This CDR3 region has 13 residues.

The rearrangement links TRBV9 to TRBJ2-1; D is ambiguous. Germline V gene data show CDR1 as SGDLS and CDR2 as YYNGEE. CDR3 size: 15 residues. V was trimmed by 3 bases and J by 2 bases, leaving 12 bases between them. The CDR3 nucleotides are TGTGCCAGCAGCGGGCGACCGCCGGCCTACAATGAGCAGTTCTTC. The encoded protein is CASSGRPPAYNEQFF.

The chain employs TRBV24-1 and TRBJ2-2, with D possibly TRBD2 on 6 matching bases. CDR3 size: 13 residues. The germline V gene encodes CDR1 KGHDR and CDR2 SFDVKD. Deletions cut 7 bases from V and 4 bases from J, with 9 bases between. The CDR3 region is CATSSGPTGELFF. The CDR3 DNA follows: TGTGCCACCAGCAGCGGGCCCACCGGGGAGCTGTTTTTT.

The chain uses TRBV4-1 and TRBJ2-1; the D gene is possibly TRBD2 (7 bases). Trimming removed 4 bases at V and 4 bases at J, with 23 bases between. Germline V gene lookup returns CDR1 MGHRA and CDR2 YSYEKL. CDR3 length: 18 amino acids. CDR3 amino acids: CASSRLTWVRGGYNEQFF. The CDR3 DNA is TGCGCCAGCAGCCGGCTTACTTGGGTGAGGGGGGGTTACAATGAGCAGTTCTTC.

The genes are TRBV11-1 and TRBJ1-1; D call uncertain. Trimming took off 2 bases at V and 1 base at J, with 14 bases between the two ends. CDR1 is SGHAT and CDR2 is FQDESV in the germline V gene (reference sequence). The length of the CDR3 is 16 residues. CDR3 protein: CASSLYNPQRNTEAFF. The CDR3 DNA sequence: TGTGCCAGCAGCTTATATAATCCACAGCGGAACACTGAAGCTTTCTTT. Supplemented by reference TRBV11-1 and TRBJ1-1, the full variable domain reads EAEVAQSPRYKITEKSQAVAFWCDPISGHATLYWYRQILGQGPELLVQFQDESVVDDSQLPKDRFSAERLKGVDSTLKIQPAELGDSAMYLCASSLYNPQRNTEAFFGQGTRLTVV.

The chain is built from TRBV6-5 and TRBJ2-3; 7 bases fit TRBD1. Germline lookup yields CDR1 MNHEY and CDR2 SVGAGI. Germline trimming cut 6 bases from V and 0 bases from J; bases unmatched to any gene: 6. The CDR3 contains 15 residues. This CDR3 is CASRTGQSSTDTQYF. DNA of the CDR3: TGTGCCAGCAGGACGGGACAGTCTAGCACAGATACGCAGTATTTT.

J is TRBJ1-5 and V is TRBV4-1; no definite D call. Germline CDR1 and CDR2: MGHRA and YSYEKL. The CDR3 contains 14 residues. V gave up 1 base and J gave up 0 bases, with 4 bases separating them. The CDR3 bases are TGCGCCAGCAGCCAAGGAAATAGCAATCAGCCCCAGCATTTT. Amino acids: CASSQGNSNQPQHF.